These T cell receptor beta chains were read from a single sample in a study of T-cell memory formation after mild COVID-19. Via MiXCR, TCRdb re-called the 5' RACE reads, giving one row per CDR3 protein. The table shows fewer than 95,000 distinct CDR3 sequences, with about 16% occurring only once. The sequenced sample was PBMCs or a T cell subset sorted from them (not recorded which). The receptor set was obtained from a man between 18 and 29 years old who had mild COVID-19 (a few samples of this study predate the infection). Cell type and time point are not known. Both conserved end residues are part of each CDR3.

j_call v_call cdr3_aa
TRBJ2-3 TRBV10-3 CAISGQGQDTQYF
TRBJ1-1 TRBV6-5 CASNPSRGLLNTEAFF
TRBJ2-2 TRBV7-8 CASSPSGFPGELFF
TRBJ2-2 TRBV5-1 CASSLATSGDITGELFF
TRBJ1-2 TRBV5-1 CASSPGRVTGAYGYTF
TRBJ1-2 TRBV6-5 CASSYQLRTANYGYTF
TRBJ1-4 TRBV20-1 CSARDLGIDKGATNEKLFF
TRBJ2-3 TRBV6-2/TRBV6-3 CASVQGLATDTQYF
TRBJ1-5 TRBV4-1 CASSQGRDQPQHF
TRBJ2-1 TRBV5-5 CASSLGGIEQFF
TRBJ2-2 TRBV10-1 CASSESGASGELFF